The 24 T cell receptor beta chains presented below share a single source sample, sequenced in a study of blood T cells in healthy people across ages. A sample-barcoded 5' primer and a J-beta primer mix were used in a second PCR of about 7 to 12 cycles. TCRdb passed the 5' RACE reads through MiXCR, listing each CDR3 protein once. The sample contains fewer than 1,000,000 distinct CDR3 sequences, about 42% of which appear only once. The source material was blood. The receptors derive from a man between 60 and 75 years old in good health.

The chain recombines TRBV20-1 with TRBJ2-4; 10 nucleotides match TRBD1. The DNA end lines up better with TRBJ2-7; the J call may be wrong. The germline CDR1 and CDR2 sequences are DFQATT and SNEGSKA (reference sequence). This CDR3 is built from 13 residues. CDR3 sequence (DNA): TGCAGTGCTAGAAGGGGACAGGGGAACGAGCAGTACTTC. Its protein is CSARRGQGNEQYF.

With regard to this clonotype: Likely a read error: the CDR3 ends without its conserved phenylalanine or tryptophan. The chain links TRBV9 to TRBJ2-2; no firm D call. Germline V gives CDR1 SGDLS, CDR2 YYNGEE. The CDR3 spans 14 residues. The CDR3 coding sequence is TGTGCCAGCAGCTGGACGTCCAACACCTGGGAGCTGTTTTAT. Its translation: CASSWTSNTWELFY.

Concerning this clonotype: Given a much more abundant clone one base away, this may be a read error. The chain uses TRBV7-2 and TRBJ1-2, with a possible D match to TRBD1 (6 bases). CDR1 is SGHTA, CDR2 FQGNSA, per germline. This CDR3 has 15 amino acids. The CDR3 DNA sequence: TGTGCCAGCAGCTCCGAGCTGGGGGCTAACTATGGCTACATCTTC. Encoded protein: CASSSELGANYGYIF. The full variable domain, with the rest looked up from reference TRBV7-2 and TRBJ1-2, is GAGVSQSPSNKVTEKGKDVELRCDPISGHTALYWYRQSLGQGLEFLIYFQGNSAPDKSGLPSDRFSAERTGGSVSTLTIQRTQQEDSAVYLCASSSELGANYGYIFGSGTRLTVV.

In its sample, this clonotype was seen a few times. The V call is TRBV12-3 or TRBV12-4, the J call TRBJ2-1; 11 bases are a match to TRBD1. The CDR3 runs to 14 residues. J gave up 7 bases and V 8 bases, and 7 bases lay outside the gene matches. The CDR3 bases are TGTGCCAGCCGCACCGGGACAGGGGGGAATGAGCAGTTCTTC. This codes for CASRTGTGGNEQFF.

This clonotype was observed a handful of times. The chain uses TRBV5-1 and TRBJ2-7; perhaps TRBD1 as D (5 bases). The length of the CDR3 is 15 residues. Germline V lookup: CDR1 SGHRS, CDR2 YFSETQ. The V end lost 1 base, the J end lost 3 bases, and 14 bases lay between the germline ends. The CDR3 DNA sequence: TGCGCCAGCAGCTTGTATCCAGGGTCCGGCTACGAGCAGTACTTC. Its protein is CASSLYPGSGYEQYF.

J is TRBJ2-1 and V is TRBV20-1; a possible D gene is TRBD2 (6 bases). Trimming took off 8 bases at V and 5 bases at J, with 25 bases between the two ends. There are 16 residues in the CDR3. Germline-derived CDR1 and CDR2 are DFQATT and SNEGSKA (reference sequence). The CDR3, as DNA: TGCAGTATAAGCGGGCGGGGCCCCGAGGCCCACAATGAGCAGTTCTTC. It codes for CSISGRGPEAHNEQFF.

This rearrangement joins TRBV30 to TRBJ2-3, with unresolved D. Germline V CDR1 and CDR2: GTSNPN, SVGIG (reference sequence). Trimming took off 1 base at V and 0 bases at J, with 5 bases between the two ends. The CDR3 sequence is 13 residues long. DNA for the CDR3: TGTGCCTGGAGTGGTTCTAGCACAGATACGCAGTATTTT. It yields the protein CAWSGSSTDTQYF.

The rearrangement joins TRBV29-1 to TRBJ1-4; unclear D gene. Germline loops: CDR1 SQVTM, CDR2 ANQGSEA. The CDR3 extends over 14 amino acids. Between the trimmed V and J ends, which lost 4 bases and 0 bases, there was a span of 9 bases. The CDR3 DNA is TGCAGCGTTGGAGGGATTTCAACTAATGAAAAACTGTTTTTT. Encoded protein: CSVGGISTNEKLFF.

This clonotype has only a few counts. Written as DNA, the CDR3 is TGTGCCTGGAGTCGGGGTTTTGAGCAGTTCTTC. Its translation: CAWSRGFEQFF. The J gene is TRBJ2-1, the V gene TRBV30; TRBD2 is a possible D gene (5 bases). Germline lookup yields CDR1 GTSNPN and CDR2 SVGIG (reference sequence). V dropped 2 bases and J dropped 9 bases, with 8 bases sitting between them. The CDR3 spans 11 residues. Complete variable domain (other parts from reference TRBV30 and TRBJ2-1): SQTIHQWPATLVQPVGSPLSLECTVEGTSNPNLYWYRQAAGRGLQLLFYSVGIGQISSEVPQNLSASRPQDRQFILSSKKLLLSDSGFYLCAWSRGFEQFFGPGTRLTVL.

This clonotype was recorded many times. This chain joins TRBV29-1 and TRBJ1-2; D unclear. V was cut by 4 bases and J by 3 bases, with 9 bases left in between. Germline V gives CDR1 SQVTM, CDR2 ANQGSEA. The CDR3 sequence is 12 residues long. The CDR3 is CSVGLGDYGYTF. The CDR3 DNA reads as TGCAGCGTTGGACTCGGCGACTATGGCTACACCTTC.

The rearrangement joins TRBV7-9 to TRBJ2-7, with D tentatively TRBD2 (6 bases). The germline CDR1 and CDR2 sequences are SEHNR and FQNEAQ (reference sequence). This CDR3 contains 14 residues. Deletions cut 5 bases from V and 2 bases from J, with 13 bases between. As DNA, the CDR3 is TGTGCCAGCAGCCCCGTTGGAGGGACCTACGAGCAGTACTTC. This codes for CASSPVGGTYEQYF. The full variable domain, its missing parts supplied by reference TRBV7-9 and TRBJ2-7, is DTGVSQNPRHKITKRGQNVTFRCDPISEHNRLYWYRQTLGQGPEFLTYFQNEAQLEKSRLLSDRFSAERPKGSFSTLEIQRTEQGDSAMYLCASSPVGGTYEQYFGPGTRLTVT.

This clonotype was seen more than once but under ten times. The V gene is TRBV10-2, the J gene TRBJ2-7, with TRBD2 identical over 8 bases. The CDR3 has 17 amino acids. Trimming cost V 2 bases and J 3 bases; bases outside gene matches: 12. In germline, CDR1 is WSHSY, CDR2 SAAADI. The CDR3 DNA follows: TGCGCCAGCAGTGAGGCCGCTACTAGCGGATTTAACTACGAGCAGTACTTC. It specifies CASSEAATSGFNYEQYF.

This sequence joins TRBV7-2 and TRBJ1-2; maybe TRBD1 (5 bases). Germline loops: CDR1 SGHTA, CDR2 FQGNSA. Trimming cost V 4 bases and J 4 bases, with 19 bases left between them. The CDR3 loop spans 16 amino acids. This chain's CDR3 is CASSSPLGGETYGYTF. CDR3 in DNA: TGTGCCAGCAGCTCCCCGCTCGGAGGGGAGACCTATGGCTACACCTTC. The full variable domain, in which reference TRBV7-2 and TRBJ1-2 provide the parts outside the CDR3, is GAGVSQSPSNKVTEKGKDVELRCDPISGHTALYWYRQSLGQGLEFLIYFQGNSAPDKSGLPSDRFSAERTGGSVSTLTIQRTQQEDSAVYLCASSSPLGGETYGYTFGSGTRLTVV.

This clonotype was seen a few times. This sequence may be a read error, since a much larger clone differs from it by one base. The chain combines TRBV4-3 with TRBJ2-5; tentative D call: TRBD1 (6 bases). CDR3 size: 17 residues. Germline V CDR1 and CDR2: LGHNA, YSLEER. V lost 2 bases to trimming and J lost 11 bases, with 27 bases between them. CDR3 DNA sequence: TGCGCCAGCAGCCAATCCTTCCGGGACAACCACTACAATGAGCAGTACTTC. Its translation is CASSQSFRDNHYNEQYF.

This clonotype appeared a few times. The gene calls are TRBV9 and TRBJ2-7; D possibly corresponds to TRBD2 (6 bases). Matching the DNA end better, TRBJ2-5 makes the J call doubtful. Per the germline V gene, CDR1 is SGDLS and CDR2 is YYNGEE. The CDR3 is made up of 16 amino acids. The CDR3 here is CASSVAGTRGGETQYF. The CDR3 DNA reads as TGTGCCAGCAGCGTAGCAGGGACTCGAGGAGGGGAGACCCAGTACTTC.

The chain carries TRBV20-1 and TRBJ1-4, with TRBD1 matching over 9 bases. V trimming: 5 bases; J trimming: 10 bases; junction bases outside the gene matches: 8. The germline V gene has CDR1 DFQATT and CDR2 SNEGSKA (reference sequence). The CDR3 totals 13 residues. CDR3 nucleotide sequence: TGCAGTGCTTGGGACAGGGTTCAAGGAAAACTGTTTTTT. Translated, it gives CSAWDRVQGKLFF.

The chain combines TRBV3-1 with TRBJ1-2; D uncertain. Germline V gene sequence: CDR1 LGHDT, CDR2 YNNKEL (reference sequence). The CDR3 has 11 residues. Trimming left V 5 bases short and J 11 bases short, with 12 bases between. In DNA, the CDR3 is TGTGCCAGCAGCTCTTCACAGTTTTACACCTTC. Its translation is CASSSSQFYTF.

The gene calls are TRBV29-1 and TRBJ2-7, with 7 bases aligning to TRBD1. The CDR3 extends over 15 amino acids. Germline CDR1 and CDR2: SQVTM and ANQGSEA. Trimming cost V 3 bases and J 2 bases; bases outside gene matches: 10. The CDR3 loop reads CSVDKGTVAPYEQYF. The DNA of the CDR3 is TGCAGCGTTGATAAGGGGACAGTTGCCCCCTACGAGCAGTACTTC.

J is TRBJ2-1 and V is TRBV11-2, with TRBD1 matching 7 bases. There are 16 residues in the CDR3. Germline trimming cut 5 bases from V and 4 bases from J; bases unmatched to any gene: 11. Germline V lookup: CDR1 SGHAT, CDR2 FQNNGV. This CDR3 reads CASSHRSGTVYNEQFF. The DNA for the CDR3 is TGTGCCAGCAGCCATCGCTCCGGGACAGTATACAATGAGCAGTTCTTC.

J is TRBJ1-1 and V is TRBV20-1; the match to TRBD1 covers 11 bases. The CDR3 has 15 residues. Germline V gives CDR1 DFQATT, CDR2 SNEGSKA (reference sequence). With 5 bases clipped from V and 5 bases from J, the junction kept 10 bases outside the gene matches. The CDR3 region is CSAGRTGGYETEAFF. Written as DNA, the CDR3 is TGCAGTGCTGGAAGGACAGGGGGCTATGAAACTGAAGCTTTCTTT.

Note on this clonotype: Mismatch with germline at one junction end may stem from a read error. V gene TRBV4-3 combines with J gene TRBJ1-3, with 9 bases fitting TRBD1. Germline V gene data show CDR1 as LGHNA and CDR2 as YSLEER. This CDR3 comprises 15 residues. CDR3 nucleotide sequence: TGCGCCAGCGGCCAAGGGGGAGGACAGGGGAACACCATATATTTT. This codes for CASGQGGGQGNTIYF.

The rearrangement joins TRBV2 to TRBJ1-5, with a tentative D call TRBD1 (6 bases). Germline assignment: CDR1 SNHLY and CDR2 FYNNEI. Trimming removed 6 bases at V and 6 bases at J, with 15 bases between. The CDR3 totals 14 residues. This CDR3 reads CASSHREVGQPQHF. The CDR3 DNA reads TGTGCCAGCAGCCACAGGGAAGTAGGTCAGCCCCAGCATTTT.

As regards this clonotype: One end of the junction varies from germline; a read error may be responsible. CDR3 sequence (DNA): TGTGCCAGCAGTTTGGTTAGCGGGAGCTCCTACGAGCTGTACTTC. It translates to CASSLVSGSSYELYF. The chain joins TRBV27 to TRBJ2-7; 9 bases agree with TRBD2. This CDR3 region has 15 residues. Per germline, CDR1 MNHEY and CDR2 SMNVEV (reference sequence).

The chain links TRBV7-8 to TRBJ1-5; weak D call: TRBD1 (6 bases). Trimming took off 5 bases at V and 4 bases at J, with 18 bases between the two ends. From germline, CDR1 is SGHVS and CDR2 FQNEAQ. This CDR3 spans 16 amino acids. The chain's CDR3 is CASSRGARGTNQPQHF. The CDR3, as DNA: TGTGCCAGCAGCCGCGGGGCCAGGGGAACGAATCAGCCCCAGCATTTT. The full variable domain, its missing parts supplied by reference TRBV7-8 and TRBJ1-5, is GAGVSQSPRYKVAKRGQDVALRCDPISGHVSLFWYQQALGQGPEFLTYFQNEAQLDKSGLPSDRFFAERPEGSVSTLKIQRTQQEDSAVYLCASSRGARGTNQPQHFGDGTRLSIL.